The 18 T cell receptor beta chains reported below all come from one sample, sequenced in a study of T cell responses to AZD1222 COVID-19 vaccine. Repertoires were generated with immunoSEQ multiplex PCR, while TCRdb's copy carries only in-frame clones and drops some. The sample has more than 70,000 clones, approximately 88% seen once. The source was peripheral blood, collected on day 0 of MenACWY control vaccination. The receptor source for this set is an adult in good health.

V usage is TRBV19 and J usage is TRBJ2-7; the match to TRBD2 covers 11 bases. CDR3 length: 12 amino acids. CDR1 and CDR2 (germline): LNHDA, SQIVND (reference sequence). The J segment lost 9 bases and the V segment lost 8 bases, leaving 6 bases of the junction unmatched. CDR3 residues: CASGTSGGGQYF. In DNA, the CDR3 is TGTGCCAGTGGTACTAGCGGGGGAGGGCAGTACTTC.

The rearrangement joins TRBV7-2 to TRBJ2-1; D is undetermined. The V gene's germline CDR1 is SGHTA and CDR2 FQGNSA. Trimming left V 4 bases short and J 5 bases short, with 15 bases between. The length of the CDR3 is 15 residues. This CDR3 reads CASSYTPGPDNEQFF. DNA for the CDR3: TGTGCCAGCAGCTACACCCCCGGACCAGACAATGAGCAGTTCTTC. Filled out from reference TRBV7-2 and TRBJ2-1, the complete variable domain reads GAGVSQSPSNKVTEKGKDVELRCDPISGHTALYWYRQSLGQGLEFLIYFQGNSAPDKSGLPSDRFSAERTGGSVSTLTIQRTQQEDSAVYLCASSYTPGPDNEQFFGPGTRLTVL.

The chain couples TRBV20-1 to TRBJ2-1, with a possible D match to TRBD1 (5 bases). The germline CDR1 and CDR2 sequences are DFQATT and SNEGSKA (reference sequence). The CDR3 sequence is 14 residues long. Trimming pared 3 bases from V and 3 bases from J, leaving 12 bases between. The chain's CDR3 is CSASPRVDYNEQFF. DNA of the CDR3: TGCAGTGCTAGTCCCAGGGTCGACTACAATGAGCAGTTCTTC.

V and J are TRBV9 and TRBJ1-4, with a weak D call TRBD1 (5 bases). Trimming took off 0 bases at V and 7 bases at J, with 13 bases between the two ends. Looked up from germline, CDR1 is SGDLS and CDR2 is YYNGEE. This CDR3 has 15 amino acids. This CDR3 reads CASSVEEGRFEKLFF. In DNA, the CDR3 is TGTGCCAGCAGCGTAGAAGAGGGACGGTTTGAAAAACTGTTTTTT.

The chain couples TRBV7-2 to TRBJ2-6; D is ambiguous. The CDR3 is 17 amino acids. CDR1 is SGHTA, CDR2 FQGNSA, per germline. V was shortened by 4 bases and J by 0 bases, with 13 bases between the two germline ends. The DNA of the CDR3 is TGTGCCAGCAGCTCCCCGTACAGATACTCTGGGGCCAACGTCCTGACTTTC. It is translated as CASSSPYRYSGANVLTF. Full variable domain (remainder filled in from reference TRBV7-2 and TRBJ2-6): GAGVSQSPSNKVTEKGKDVELRCDPISGHTALYWYRQSLGQGLEFLIYFQGNSAPDKSGLPSDRFSAERTGGSVSTLTIQRTQQEDSAVYLCASSSPYRYSGANVLTFGAGSRLTVL.

This chain joins TRBV7-9 and TRBJ2-1; tentatively, D is TRBD1 or TRBD2 (9 bases each). This CDR3 comprises 12 residues. The germline V gene has CDR1 SEHNR and CDR2 FQNEAQ (reference sequence). V was trimmed by 8 bases and J by 12 bases, leaving 17 bases between them. DNA for the CDR3: TGTGCCAGCGGGACAGGGACTAGCACGCAGTTCTTC. This gives the protein CASGTGTSTQFF.

This chain connects TRBV27 to TRBJ1-1; 8 positions agree with TRBD1. The junction had 5 bases not matched to a gene; V was cut back by 1 base and J by 1 base. The CDR3 is 16 residues long. Per germline, CDR1 MNHEY and CDR2 SMNVEV (reference sequence). CDR3 amino acids: CASSLLRTGTNTEAFF. CDR3 coding DNA: TGTGCCAGCAGTTTATTAAGGACAGGGACGAACACTGAAGCTTTCTTT.

This chain joins TRBV6-1 and TRBJ1-2; unclear D gene. The CDR3 sequence is 14 residues long. The germline V gene has CDR1 MNHNS and CDR2 SASEGT. Trimming pared 2 bases from V and 0 bases from J, leaving 7 bases between. CDR3 nucleotides: TGTGCCAGCAGTGAACTTAAAGCTAACTATGGCTACACCTTC. This sequence encodes CASSELKANYGYTF.

This clone showed up just once. This chain joins TRBV4-3 and TRBJ2-7, with 7 bases identical to TRBD2. The CDR3 sequence is 15 residues long. Germline lookup yields CDR1 LGHNA and CDR2 YSLEER. J lost 3 bases, V lost 3 bases, and 8 bases had no gene match. CDR3 sequence reads: CASSQSGTTHYEQYF. DNA of the CDR3: TGCGCCAGCAGCCAGTCCGGGACTACTCACTACGAGCAGTACTTC.

The chain links TRBV18 to TRBJ1-2; D unresolved. The germline gives CDR1 KGHSH, CDR2 LQKENI. Trimming took 2 bases from V and 7 from J, leaving 11 bases between them. This CDR3 spans 13 amino acids. The CDR3 here is CASSPVASGGYTF. In DNA form, the CDR3 reads TGTGCCAGCTCACCAGTGGCGTCGGGTGGCTACACCTTC.

The chain employs TRBV4-1 and TRBJ2-7, with D possibly TRBD2 on 5 matching bases. Trimming took 1 base from V and 2 from J, leaving 6 bases between them. The CDR3 totals 13 residues. Germline lookup yields CDR1 MGHRA and CDR2 YSYEKL. This CDR3 is CASSQVSAYEQYF. The CDR3 DNA is TGCGCCAGCAGCCAAGTTAGCGCCTACGAGCAGTACTTC.

The V call is TRBV28, the J call TRBJ1-4; 7 nucleotides agree with TRBD1. Trimming removed 1 base from V and 7 bases from J; junction bases left unmatched: 21. The V gene's germline CDR1 is MDHEN and CDR2 SYDVKM. This CDR3 spans 20 amino acids. The CDR3 region has the DNA TGTGCCAGCAGTTTATTGCCCGACAGGGTCCATTTTCATAACGGTGAAAAACTGTTTTTT. This encodes CASSLLPDRVHFHNGEKLFF.

This sequence joins TRBV12-3 or TRBV12-4 and TRBJ2-3; possible D gene TRBD2, 6 bases. V lost 5 bases and J lost 10, with 10 bases in between. The CDR3 runs to 11 residues. CDR3 sequence (DNA): TGTGCCAGCAGTCCACCGGGGGCGCAGTATTTT. Its protein is CASSPPGAQYF.

V usage is TRBV7-9 and J usage is TRBJ1-1; D not certain. Trimming removed 2 bases at V and 1 base at J, with 8 bases between. The germline gives CDR1 SEHNR, CDR2 FQNEAQ (reference sequence). This CDR3 spans 14 amino acids. The CDR3 sequence: CASSLPAWNTEAFF. The CDR3, as DNA: TGTGCCAGCAGCTTACCGGCTTGGAACACTGAAGCTTTCTTT. The whole variable domain, remainder taken from reference TRBV7-9 and TRBJ1-1, is DTGVSQNPRHKITKRGQNVTFRCDPISEHNRLYWYRQTLGQGPEFLTYFQNEAQLEKSRLLSDRFSAERPKGSFSTLEIQRTEQGDSAMYLCASSLPAWNTEAFFGQGTRLTVV.

The rearrangement uses TRBV29-1 and TRBJ2-1; D remains ambiguous. With 7 bases removed from V and 9 bases from J, the gap between germline ends came to 13 bases. CDR1 is SQVTM and CDR2 is ANQGSEA in the germline V gene. This CDR3 has 11 residues. The CDR3 loop reads CSAGSPGEQFF. The CDR3 DNA follows: TGCAGCGCCGGGTCCCCGGGTGAGCAGTTCTTC.

This rearrangement joins TRBV11-3 to TRBJ1-3; D possibly corresponds to TRBD1 (6 bases). The CDR3 totals 13 residues. Trimming pared 5 bases from V and 4 bases from J, leaving 9 bases between. Germline CDR1 is SGHNT and CDR2 is YENEEA. The CDR3: CASSGGRGNTIYF. The DNA for the CDR3 is TGTGCCAGCAGCGGGGGCCGAGGAAACACCATATATTTT.

J is TRBJ2-7 and V is TRBV15; the D is unclear. The V and J ends lost 0 bases and 4 bases respectively, with 7 bases between them. Germline V lookup: CDR1 LNHNV, CDR2 YYDKDF (reference sequence). The CDR3 extends over 13 amino acids. The CDR3 loop is CATSRDLVYEQYF. The DNA for the CDR3 is TGTGCCACCAGCAGAGATCTGGTGTACGAGCAGTACTTC.

The chain is built from TRBV30 and TRBJ1-6; D gene unclear. CDR3 length: 15 amino acids. Germline assignment: CDR1 GTSNPN and CDR2 SVGIG (reference sequence). Trimming stripped 0 bases from V and 10 bases from J, with 16 bases between. The CDR3 DNA reads TGTGCCTGGAGTGTTACTCGGGGTGAAGGCTCACCCCTCCACTTT. Protein product: CAWSVTRGEGSPLHF.